One T cell receptor (beta chain) is described in this entry. The specificity of this receptor is unknown. No much larger clonotype is one base removed from it; base qualities were not supplied. The germline V gene specifies MDHEN as CDR1 and SYDVKM as CDR2. For this chain, trimming is 5 bases at the V end and 2 bases at the J end, and the number of junction bases without a gene match is 7. The CDR3, from cysteine to phenylalanine, totals 16 residues. Only the CDR3 part of the read is kept: 48 bases, read in frame from the first base. Libraries were constructed by the immunoSEQ multiplex PCR assay. TCRdb provides this immuneACCESS table in a form limited to in-frame rearrangements. Some clones are lacking; in checked studies, under half of them reflect an unresolved V gene, and why the rest are absent is not known. The sample table records about 75,000 clones; 95% to 98% of these occur just once. 0.25% to 0.3% of the sample is in the top ten clones.

The sample originates from a study of technical replicates of blood from a handful of donors (dated by TCRdb to the late 2010s). Rearrangement joined TRBV28 to TRBJ2-1, with 9 bases matching TRBD2. The TCR comes from a human donor in good health. Sequencing was performed on T cells isolated from PBMCs. DNA sequence: TGTGCCAGCAGTGACCCCTTAGCGGGAGCCTACAATGAGCAGTTCTTC. This translates into CASSDPLAGAYNEQFF.